The sequence of this T cell receptor beta chain was determined in a study of cytomegalovirus exposure and HLA in healthy donors. Study results and limitations: A few CMV-associated chains were confirmed in vitro to be specific for CMV antigens. Subsequent analysis found a tendency for first-cohort TCR clusters to co-occur within the 120 or so validation repertoires.

CDR3 length: 12 amino acids. V dropped 4 bases and J dropped 1 base, with 7 bases sitting between them. Germline V gene sequence: CDR1 SQVTM, CDR2 ANQGSEA. On this clone: The target antigen is unknown.

The assay was immunoSEQ multiplex PCR, and TCRdb's table has in-frame clones only and misses some. The sample includes about 120,000 clones, more than 70% of them seen just once. The donors belonged to the roughly 110-subject validation cohort, separate from the roughly 710-subject first cohort. The chain uses TRBV29-1 and TRBJ1-1, with D unresolved. The sample comprised PBMCs. The TCR originated in a woman aged 25-40 years in good health and CMV-seronegative. CDR3 nucleotide sequence: TGCAGCGTTGTTCTCGGGAACACTGAAGCTTTCTTT. Amino acid sequence: CSVVLGNTEAFF.